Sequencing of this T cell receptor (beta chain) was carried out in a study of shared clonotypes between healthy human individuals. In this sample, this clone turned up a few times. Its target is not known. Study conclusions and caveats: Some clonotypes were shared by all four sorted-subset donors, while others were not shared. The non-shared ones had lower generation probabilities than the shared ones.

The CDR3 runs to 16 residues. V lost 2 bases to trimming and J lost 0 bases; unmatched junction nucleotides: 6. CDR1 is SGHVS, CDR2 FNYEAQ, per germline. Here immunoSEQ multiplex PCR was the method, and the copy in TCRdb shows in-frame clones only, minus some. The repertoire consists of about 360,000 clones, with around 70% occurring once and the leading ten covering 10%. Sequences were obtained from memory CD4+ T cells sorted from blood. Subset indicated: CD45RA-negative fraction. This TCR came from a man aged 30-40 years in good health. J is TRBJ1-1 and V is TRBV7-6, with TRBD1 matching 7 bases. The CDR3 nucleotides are TGTGCCAGCAGCTTATTGGGAGGGGGCATGAACACTGAAGCTTTCTTT. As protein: CASSLLGGGMNTEAFF. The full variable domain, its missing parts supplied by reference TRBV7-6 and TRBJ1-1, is GAGVSQSPRYKVTKRGQDVALRCDPISGHVSLYWYRQALGQGPEFLTYFNYEAQQDKSGLPNDRFSAERPEGSISTLTIQRTEQRDSAMYRCASSLLGGGMNTEAFFGQGTRLTVV.